What follows are 31 T cell receptor beta chains derived from one specimen sequenced in a study of CD8+ T cells in alopecia areata. Following extraction, RNA underwent reverse transcription to cDNA, which served as the sequencing template. The protocol was immunoSEQ multiplex PCR, while the TCRdb copy is restricted to in-frame clones and leaves out a portion. The table includes 130,000 or so clones, approximately 60% detected once. The treatment denotes: oral pan-JAK inhibitor, 5-10 mg twice daily. The sequenced sample was CD4+ T cells sorted from blood, obtained at week 4, from a patient treated with tofacitinib. These receptors all come from a human donor with alopecia areata.

V gene TRBV29-1 combines with J gene TRBJ2-1; 9 nucleotides line up with TRBD1. After removal of 7 bases from V and 4 bases from J, the junction contained 5 bases not matched to a gene. This CDR3 contains 13 residues. Per germline, CDR1 SQVTM and CDR2 ANQGSEA. The CDR3 spells CSASGTGYNEQFF. The CDR3 DNA reads TGCAGCGCCTCCGGGACAGGGTACAATGAGCAGTTCTTC.

This chain connects TRBV29-1 to TRBJ1-2; D perhaps matches TRBD1 (6 bases). There are 12 residues in the CDR3. Trimming removed 7 bases at V and 4 bases at J, with 13 bases between. Germline lookup yields CDR1 SQVTM and CDR2 ANQGSEA. CDR3 loop: CSAPGQSYGYTF. For the CDR3, the DNA is TGCAGCGCCCCCGGACAGAGCTATGGCTACACCTTC.

The V and J genes are TRBV2 and TRBJ1-1; D unresolved. The CDR3 is 13 residues long. Germline lookup yields CDR1 SNHLY and CDR2 FYNNEI. Trimming pared 10 bases from V and 2 bases from J, leaving 14 bases between. Here the CDR3 DNA reads TGTGCCACCACCAAGGCGGGTAACACTGAAGCTTTCTTT. This sequence encodes CATTKAGNTEAFF. The whole variable domain, filled in from reference TRBV2 and TRBJ1-1, reads EPEVTQTPSHQVTQMGQEVILRCVPISNHLYFYWYRQILGQKVEFLVSFYNNEISEKSEIFDDQFSVERPDGSNFTLKIRSTKLEDSAMYFCATTKAGNTEAFFGQGTRLTVV.

The chain combines TRBV7-9 with TRBJ2-7, with a possible D match to TRBD1 (5 bases). The CDR3 is 16 residues long. Trimming removed 7 bases from V and 2 bases from J, with 21 bases in between. Germline loops: CDR1 SEHNR, CDR2 FQNEAQ (reference sequence). The CDR3 is CASNTLGAKAPYEQYF. In DNA, the CDR3 is TGTGCCAGCAATACCCTAGGGGCCAAGGCCCCCTACGAGCAGTACTTC.

This clone appeared a few times. J is TRBJ2-5 and V is TRBV23-1; the D is unclear. TRBV23-1 is identified as an open reading frame with a role that is uncertain. The CDR3 runs 14 residues. V dropped 4 bases and J dropped 2 bases, with 11 bases sitting between them. The chain's CDR3 is CASSPARGQETQYF. The CDR3 DNA follows: TGCGCCAGCAGTCCTGCACGAGGACAAGAGACCCAGTACTTC.

The chain couples TRBV7-9 to TRBJ1-2, with D tentatively TRBD1 (5 bases). The CDR3 runs 15 residues. Looked up from germline, CDR1 is SEHNR and CDR2 is FQNEAQ (reference sequence). V was shortened by 1 base and J by 6 bases, with 15 bases between the two germline ends. Written as DNA, the CDR3 is TGTGCCAGCAGCTTAGTGCGCAGGGCAAACGATGGCTACACCTTC. It translates to CASSLVRRANDGYTF.

The rearrangement joins TRBV29-1 to TRBJ2-3; no definite D call. CDR1 and CDR2 (germline): SQVTM, ANQGSEA. With 1 base removed from V and 1 base from J, the gap between germline ends came to 6 bases. The CDR3 has 13 residues. The CDR3 protein is CSVEVQGTDTQYF. CDR3 bases: TGCAGCGTTGAAGTCCAGGGCACAGATACGCAGTATTTT.

V and J are TRBV10-3 and TRBJ2-5, with D perhaps matching TRBD1 (5 bases). Germline V CDR1 and CDR2: ENHRY, SYGVKD. V lost 0 bases, J lost 4 bases, and 15 bases lay in between. This CDR3 spans 16 amino acids. The DNA of the CDR3 is TGTGCCATCAGTGAGTCGGCGCAGGGCGTGAGAGAGACCCAGTACTTC. Protein product: CAISESAQGVRETQYF.

The chain is built from TRBV7-3 and TRBJ2-5; TRBD2 agrees at 7 bases. The CDR3 length is 14 residues. V shed 3 bases, J shed 6 bases, and the junction held 7 bases outside the gene matches. Germline V gives CDR1 SGHTA, CDR2 FQGTGA. CDR3 coding DNA: TGTGCCAGCAGCTTGCAGGGAGGGCAACAGACCCAGTACTTC. Its protein is CASSLQGGQQTQYF.

The genes are TRBV9 and TRBJ2-7, with TRBD1 matching over 9 bases. The J segment lost 3 bases and the V segment lost 0 bases, leaving 1 base of the junction unmatched. This CDR3 is 14 amino acids long. CDR1 and CDR2 from the germline V gene are SGDLS and YYNGEE. Written as DNA, the CDR3 is TGTGCCAGCAGCGTAGTGGGACAGGGCTACGAGCAGTACTTC. This gives the protein CASSVVGQGYEQYF.

The J gene is TRBJ1-2, the V gene TRBV9; D is possibly TRBD1 (6 bases). CDR1 SGDLS and CDR2 YYNGEE come from the germline V gene. This CDR3 comprises 14 residues. V was clipped by 4 bases and J by 5 bases, with 15 bases between them. The CDR3 is CASSRETGLYGYTF. The CDR3, as DNA: TGTGCCAGCAGCCGAGAGACAGGATTATATGGCTACACCTTC.

This clone has more than one count but fewer than ten. This chain joins TRBV5-1 and TRBJ1-1; no definite D call. Germline V gene lookup returns CDR1 SGHRS and CDR2 YFSETQ. The CDR3 covers 13 residues. V was trimmed by 0 bases and J by 3 bases, leaving 6 bases between them. This chain's CDR3 is CASSLGVDTEAFF. The CDR3 nucleotides read TGCGCCAGCAGCTTGGGCGTGGACACTGAAGCTTTCTTT.

The chain uses TRBV18 and TRBJ2-5, with 12 bases aligning to TRBD2. The V segment lost 6 bases and the J segment 5 bases; nucleotides outside the gene matches: 7. In germline, CDR1 is KGHSH, CDR2 LQKENI. The CDR3 contains 15 residues. The CDR3 reads CASSQGLAGYETQYF. As DNA, the CDR3 is TGTGCCAGCTCCCAAGGACTAGCGGGGTATGAGACCCAGTACTTC.

The gene calls are TRBV7-3 and TRBJ2-5, with D perhaps matching TRBD1 (6 bases). CDR1 is SGHTA, CDR2 FQGTGA, per germline. V lost 6 bases, J lost 5 bases, and 16 bases lay in between. The CDR3 extends over 14 amino acids. This CDR3 is CASSPQGLGETQYF. Here the CDR3 DNA reads TGTGCCAGCAGTCCTCAGGGGTTGGGGGAGACCCAGTACTTC.

The V and J genes are TRBV29-1 and TRBJ2-3; 8 nucleotides match TRBD2. The J segment lost 2 bases and the V segment lost 3 bases, leaving 4 bases of the junction unmatched. The CDR3 totals 14 residues. CDR1 and CDR2 from the germline V gene are SQVTM and ANQGSEA. The chain's CDR3 is CSVEASGYTDTQYF. The CDR3 region has the DNA TGCAGCGTTGAGGCTAGCGGGTACACAGATACGCAGTATTTT.

V gene TRBV5-1 combines with J gene TRBJ1-1, with D perhaps matching TRBD1 (6 bases). With 2 bases removed from V and 5 bases from J, the gap between germline ends came to 16 bases. This CDR3 has 15 residues. Germline V gives CDR1 SGHRS, CDR2 YFSETQ. The CDR3 is CASSLTGRGWTEAFF. The CDR3 DNA reads as TGCGCCAGCAGCTTAACAGGGAGAGGGTGGACTGAAGCTTTCTTT.

This rearrangement joins TRBV7-6 to TRBJ1-3; D possibly corresponds to TRBD1 (5 bases). V was cut by 5 bases and J by 0 bases, with 5 bases left in between. The CDR3 is 13 amino acids. CDR1 and CDR2 from the germline V gene are SGHVS and FNYEAQ. The CDR3 sequence: CASSGGSGNTIYF. The CDR3 nucleotides are TGTGCCAGCAGCGGGGGCTCTGGAAACACCATATATTTT.

The chain combines TRBV15 with TRBJ2-5; 8 bases agree with TRBD2. The CDR3 loop spans 18 amino acids. Per germline, CDR1 LNHNV and CDR2 YYDKDF (reference sequence). V shed 1 base and J 2 bases; nucleotides not matched to a gene: 12. The CDR3 sequence is CATSRGSTSGGVQETQYF. CDR3 DNA sequence: TGTGCCACCAGCAGAGGATCCACTAGCGGAGGCGTTCAAGAGACCCAGTACTTC.

This chain links TRBV11-1 with TRBJ2-3, with 10 bases identical to TRBD2. CDR3 size: 15 residues. Germline CDR1 reads SGHAT; CDR2 reads FQDESV (reference sequence). With 5 bases clipped from V and 4 bases from J, the junction kept 6 bases outside the gene matches. In nucleotides, the CDR3 is TGTGCCAGCAGCGGACTAGCGGAGAAGTCAGATACGCAGTATTTT. Its translation is CASSGLAEKSDTQYF.

The J gene is TRBJ1-1, the V gene TRBV29-1; 9 nucleotides match TRBD1. V lost 2 bases and J lost 4; bases outside the gene matches: 5. CDR3 size: 14 residues. The V gene's germline CDR1 is SQVTM and CDR2 ANQGSEA. The CDR3, as DNA: TGCAGCGTTGAAACAGGGGGCGCGGGCACTGAAGCTTTCTTT. It yields the protein CSVETGGAGTEAFF. Supplemented by reference TRBV29-1 and TRBJ1-1, the full variable domain reads SAVISQKPSRDICQRGTSLTIQCQVDSQVTMMFWYRQQPGQSLTLIATANQGSEATYESGFVIDKFPISRPNLTFSTLTVSNMSPEDSSIYLCSVETGGAGTEAFFGQGTRLTVV.

The sample holds a few counts of this clone. The chain is built from TRBV30 and TRBJ1-2; 12 bases align to TRBD1. CDR1 GTSNPN and CDR2 SVGIG come from the germline V gene (reference sequence). CDR3 length: 12 amino acids. Trimming at V came to 7 bases and at J to 7 bases, leaving 4 bases not matched to a gene. CDR3: CASGTGGGGYTF. The CDR3 DNA sequence: TGTGCCTCCGGGACAGGGGGCGGTGGCTACACCTTC.

The V gene is TRBV28, the J gene TRBJ2-1; 9 bases match TRBD1. The CDR3 runs 15 residues. From germline, CDR1 is MDHEN and CDR2 SYDVKM. V lost 3 bases, J lost 9 bases, and 9 bases stayed unmatched. CDR3 bases: TGTGCCAGCAGTTTGCCGACAGGGGGAAGGGGTGAGCAGTTCTTC. It specifies CASSLPTGGRGEQFF.

This clone was seen a few times. The V and J genes are TRBV7-3 and TRBJ2-5; TRBD2 is a possible D gene (6 bases). The CDR3 is 13 residues long. Trimming cost V 5 bases and J 6 bases, with 13 bases left between them. Germline CDR1 reads SGHTA; CDR2 reads FQGTGA. CDR3 loop: CASSPAGGQTQYF. The CDR3 DNA is TGTGCCAGCAGCCCAGCGGGTGGGCAGACCCAGTACTTC. The full variable domain, in which reference TRBV7-3 and TRBJ2-5 provide the parts outside the CDR3, is GAGVSQTPSNKVTEKGKYVELRCDPISGHTALYWYRQSLGQGPEFLIYFQGTGAADDSGLPNDRFFAVRPEGSVSTLKIQRTERGDSAVYLCASSPAGGQTQYFGPGTRLLVL.

This rearrangement joins TRBV7-9 to TRBJ2-3, with no clear D. CDR1 SEHNR and CDR2 FQNEAQ come from the germline V gene (reference sequence). V lost 5 bases to trimming and J lost 1 base, with 10 bases between them. This CDR3 comprises 14 residues. CDR3 region: CASSPGIGTDTQYF. CDR3 DNA sequence: TGTGCCAGCAGCCCGGGCATAGGCACAGATACGCAGTATTTT.

This clone was seen a few times. The chain uses TRBV2 and TRBJ2-3; 8 bases align to TRBD2. V trimming: 6 bases; J trimming: 6 bases; junction bases outside the gene matches: 2. Germline V lookup: CDR1 SNHLY, CDR2 FYNNEI. The CDR3 contains 12 residues. The CDR3 here is CASRTSGDTQYF. The CDR3 DNA reads as TGTGCCAGCAGAACTAGCGGTGATACGCAGTATTTT.

A few counts support this clone. J is TRBJ2-3 and V is TRBV7-9; D possibly corresponds to TRBD1 (5 bases). Deletions cut 3 bases from V and 2 bases from J, with 15 bases between. Germline V gene lookup returns CDR1 SEHNR and CDR2 FQNEAQ (reference sequence). CDR3 size: 16 residues. The CDR3 DNA sequence: TGTGCCAGCAGCTTCTCCATCAGGGAAGTCACAGATACGCAGTATTTT. Translating gives CASSFSIREVTDTQYF.

CDR3 amino acids: CASSFSSENIQYF. The CDR3 coding sequence is TGCGCCAGCAGCTTCTCCTCGGAAAACATTCAGTACTTC. The chain recombines TRBV5-1 with TRBJ2-4; D remains ambiguous. The CDR3 totals 13 residues. Trimming removed 2 bases at V and 5 bases at J, with 8 bases between. In germline, CDR1 is SGHRS, CDR2 YFSETQ.

This chain uses TRBV5-1 with TRBJ1-2, with 8 bases identical to TRBD1. CDR1 is SGHRS, CDR2 YFSETQ, per germline. CDR3 length: 14 residues. J gave up 6 bases and V 4 bases, and 8 bases lay outside the gene matches. The CDR3 region is CASSLDRARDGYTF. CDR3 nucleotide sequence: TGCGCCAGCAGCCTGGACAGGGCTAGGGATGGCTACACCTTC.

CDR3 DNA sequence: TGTGCCAGCAGCCGGGGACAGTCCTACAATGAGCAGTTCTTC. Amino acid sequence: CASSRGQSYNEQFF. This chain uses TRBV14 with TRBJ2-1; 7 nucleotides match TRBD1. The trim removed 4 bases at V and 1 base at J, leaving 1 base unmatched. Looked up from germline, CDR1 is SGHDN and CDR2 is FVKESK. This CDR3 contains 14 residues.

CDR3 nucleotides: TGTGCCAGCAGAATCCGGGACAGGTCTTTGGGGGTGTACTTC. Residues: CASRIRDRSLGVYF. V usage is TRBV27 and J usage is TRBJ2-5, with TRBD1 matching over 8 bases. V gave up 6 bases and J gave up 13 bases; unmatched junction bases: 16. Germline loops: CDR1 MNHEY, CDR2 SMNVEV (reference sequence). The CDR3 sequence is 14 residues long.

This clone was seen at least ten times. The chain carries TRBV28 and TRBJ2-2; 7 bases match TRBD1. The CDR3 is 15 amino acids. Germline loops: CDR1 MDHEN, CDR2 SYDVKM. V was pared by 3 bases and J by 8 bases, with 9 bases of the junction left unmatched. Here the CDR3 DNA reads TGTGCCAGCAGTTTTGGGACAGTCTCACCGGGGGAGCTGTTTTTT. It is translated as CASSFGTVSPGELFF.